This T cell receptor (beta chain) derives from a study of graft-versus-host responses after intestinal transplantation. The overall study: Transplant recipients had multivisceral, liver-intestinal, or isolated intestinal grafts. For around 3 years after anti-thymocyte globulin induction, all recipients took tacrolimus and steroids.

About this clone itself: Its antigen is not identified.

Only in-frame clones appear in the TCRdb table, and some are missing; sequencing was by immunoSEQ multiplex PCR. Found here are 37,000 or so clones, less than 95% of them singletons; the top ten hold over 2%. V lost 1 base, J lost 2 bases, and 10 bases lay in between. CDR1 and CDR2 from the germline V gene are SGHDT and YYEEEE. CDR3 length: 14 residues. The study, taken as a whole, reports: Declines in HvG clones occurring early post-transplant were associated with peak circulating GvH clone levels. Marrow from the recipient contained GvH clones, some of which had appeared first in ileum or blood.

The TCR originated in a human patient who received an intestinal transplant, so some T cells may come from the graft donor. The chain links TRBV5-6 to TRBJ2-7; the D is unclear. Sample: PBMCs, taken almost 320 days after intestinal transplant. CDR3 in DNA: TGTGCCAGCAGCTTGCTCTATCTTCCCTACGAGCAGTACTTC. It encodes CASSLLYLPYEQYF.